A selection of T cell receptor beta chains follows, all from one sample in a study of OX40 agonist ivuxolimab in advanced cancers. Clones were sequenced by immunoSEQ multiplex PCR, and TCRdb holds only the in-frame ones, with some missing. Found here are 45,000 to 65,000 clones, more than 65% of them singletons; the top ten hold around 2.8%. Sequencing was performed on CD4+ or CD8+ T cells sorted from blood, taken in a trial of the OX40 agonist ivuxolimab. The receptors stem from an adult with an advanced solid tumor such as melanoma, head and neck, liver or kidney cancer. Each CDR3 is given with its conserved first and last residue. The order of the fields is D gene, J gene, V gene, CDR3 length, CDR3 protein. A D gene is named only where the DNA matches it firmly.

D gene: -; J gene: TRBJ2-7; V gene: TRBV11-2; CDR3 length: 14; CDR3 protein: CASRNTGTGYEQYF
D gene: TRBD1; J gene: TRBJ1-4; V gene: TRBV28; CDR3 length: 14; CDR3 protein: CASRDTGEGEKLFF
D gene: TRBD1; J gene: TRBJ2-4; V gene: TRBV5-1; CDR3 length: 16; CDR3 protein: CASSLQGGLAKNIQYF
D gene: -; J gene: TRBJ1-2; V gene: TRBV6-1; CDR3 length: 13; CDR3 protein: CASSPDKNYGYTF
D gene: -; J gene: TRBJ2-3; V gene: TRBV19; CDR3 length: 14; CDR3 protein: CASSIGGGTDTQYF
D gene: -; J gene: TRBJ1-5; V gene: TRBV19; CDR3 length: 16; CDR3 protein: CASSNFLGSGNQPQHF
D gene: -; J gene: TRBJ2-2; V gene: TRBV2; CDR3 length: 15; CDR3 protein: CASIGDRLGTGELFF
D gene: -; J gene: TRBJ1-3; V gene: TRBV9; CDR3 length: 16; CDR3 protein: CASSVGASSSGNTIYF
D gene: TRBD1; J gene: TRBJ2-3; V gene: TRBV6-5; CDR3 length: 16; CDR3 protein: CASSLGRDRGQSTQYF
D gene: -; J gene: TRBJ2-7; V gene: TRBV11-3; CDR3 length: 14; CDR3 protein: CASSFQTGSYEQYF
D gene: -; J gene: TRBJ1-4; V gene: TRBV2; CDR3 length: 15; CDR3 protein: CASRWSGGSGEKLFF
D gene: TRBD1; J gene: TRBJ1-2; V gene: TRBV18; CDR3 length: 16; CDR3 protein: CASSPMGTGEDYGYTF
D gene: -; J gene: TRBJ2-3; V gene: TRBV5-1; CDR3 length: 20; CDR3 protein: CASSPTGTAESRGNTDTQYF
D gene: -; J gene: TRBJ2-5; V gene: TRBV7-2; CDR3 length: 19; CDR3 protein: CASSLGPSILSVVGETQYF
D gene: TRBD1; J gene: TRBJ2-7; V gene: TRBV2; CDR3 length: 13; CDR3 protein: CASSSIQGSEQYF
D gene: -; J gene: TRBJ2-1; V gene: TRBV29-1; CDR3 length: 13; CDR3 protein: CSVESGSGYEQFF
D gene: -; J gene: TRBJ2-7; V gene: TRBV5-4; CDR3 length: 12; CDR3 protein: CAPGWPPYEQYF
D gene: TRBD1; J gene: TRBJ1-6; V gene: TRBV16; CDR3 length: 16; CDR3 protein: CASSQSIGTGGSPLHF
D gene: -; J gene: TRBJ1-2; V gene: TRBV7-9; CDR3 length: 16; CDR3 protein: CASSPGDWAGNYGYTF
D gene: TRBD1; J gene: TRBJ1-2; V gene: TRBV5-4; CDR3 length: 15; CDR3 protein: CASSPPGQGEYGYTF
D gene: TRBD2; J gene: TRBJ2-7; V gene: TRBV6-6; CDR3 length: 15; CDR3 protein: CASSRTSGGAGEQYF
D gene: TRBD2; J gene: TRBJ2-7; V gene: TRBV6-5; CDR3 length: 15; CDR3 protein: CASSYGRGATYEQYF
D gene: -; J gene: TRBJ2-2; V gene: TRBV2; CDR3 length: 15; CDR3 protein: CASRRRTGATGELFF
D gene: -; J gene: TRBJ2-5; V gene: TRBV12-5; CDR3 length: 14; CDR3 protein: CASDERLGVGTQYF
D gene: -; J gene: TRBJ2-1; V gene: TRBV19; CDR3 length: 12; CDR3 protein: CASSMGYNEQFF
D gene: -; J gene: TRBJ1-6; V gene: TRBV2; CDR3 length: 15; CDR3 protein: CASSVLGQGNSPLHF
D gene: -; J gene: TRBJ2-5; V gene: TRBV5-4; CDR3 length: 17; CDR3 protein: CASSFSSGAQYQETQYF
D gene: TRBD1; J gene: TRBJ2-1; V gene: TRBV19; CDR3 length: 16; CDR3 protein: CASSRTDRAFYNEQFF
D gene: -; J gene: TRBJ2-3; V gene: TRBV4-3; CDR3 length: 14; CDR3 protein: CASSQEGAGDTQYF
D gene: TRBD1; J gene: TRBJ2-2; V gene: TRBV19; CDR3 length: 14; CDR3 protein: CASRGTGVAGELFF
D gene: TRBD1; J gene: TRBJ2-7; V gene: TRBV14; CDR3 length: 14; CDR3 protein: CASSPRQGGYEQYF
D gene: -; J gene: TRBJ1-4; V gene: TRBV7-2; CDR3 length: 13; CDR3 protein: CASSLNTGEKLFF
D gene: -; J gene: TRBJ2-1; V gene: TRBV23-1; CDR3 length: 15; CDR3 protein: CASGLRDIWNNEQFF
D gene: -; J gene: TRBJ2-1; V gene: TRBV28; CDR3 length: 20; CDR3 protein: CASSLWDRGSGADSYNEQFF
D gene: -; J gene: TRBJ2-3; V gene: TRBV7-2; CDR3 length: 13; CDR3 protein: CASSRQPGDTQYF
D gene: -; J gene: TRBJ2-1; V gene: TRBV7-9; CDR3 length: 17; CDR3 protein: CASSPFRPLGQLNEQFF
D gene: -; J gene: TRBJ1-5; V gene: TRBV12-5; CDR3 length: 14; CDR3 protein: CASGADTFNQPQHF